This T cell receptor (beta chain) was captured by sequencing in a study of long-term antiretroviral therapy in people with HIV. There was at least one pre-ART PBMC sample for each donor, plus at least two post-ART PBMC samples. In each sample, about 0.95-11 million cryopreserved PBMC were present before DNA extraction. This was the immunoSEQ v3.0 assay at survey level. Sequencing used immunoSEQ multiplex PCR; TCRdb keeps in-frame clones, though not all of them. The data hold roughly 20,000 clones, with about 77% observed a single time. Points on this clone: A junction boundary mismatches the germline segment, possibly from a read error.

The CDR3 is made up of 15 amino acids. Germline CDR1 is SGHNT and CDR2 is YYREEE (reference sequence). The rearrangement uses TRBV5-4 and TRBJ2-7; 10 nucleotides line up with TRBD2. The material sequenced was unsorted PBMCs, taken at the start of antiretroviral therapy, before treatment. The receptor's source is a middle-aged woman with HIV. The CDR3 DNA sequence: TGTGCCAGCAGCTTACAGGGGGAGCTAGCGGGGGATATAGACTTC. Protein: CASSLQGELAGDIDF.